This passage covers 13 T cell receptor beta chains from one sample sequenced in a study of T cell responses to AZD1222 COVID-19 vaccine. Measured with immunoSEQ multiplex PCR; TCRdb has only the in-frame clones, and not every one. The repertoire holds 90,000 to 150,000 clones, with 70% to 90% as singletons. The sample was peripheral blood, taken on day 0 of AZD1222 vaccination. Source of these receptors: an adult in good health.

The rearrangement joins TRBV27 to TRBJ2-7; tentatively, D is TRBD1 or TRBD2 (5 bases each). CDR1 is MNHEY and CDR2 is SMNVEV in the germline V gene (reference sequence). The CDR3 contains 18 residues. V dropped 8 bases and J dropped 3 bases, with 29 bases sitting between them. CDR3 sequence: CASLPTYLTRGRNYEQYF. CDR3 nucleotides: TGTGCCAGCCTTCCCACCTACCTTACCCGGGGCAGGAACTACGAGCAGTACTTC.

The rearrangement links TRBV9 to TRBJ2-2; no clear D gene. CDR3 size: 12 residues. From germline, CDR1 is SGDLS and CDR2 YYNGEE. Trimming took 0 bases from V and 5 from J, leaving 2 bases between them. The CDR3 region is CASSVATGELFF. CDR3 DNA: TGTGCCAGCAGCGTAGCTACCGGGGAGCTGTTTTTT.

V usage is TRBV9 and J usage is TRBJ2-7; D remains ambiguous. Trimming removed 0 bases from V and 2 bases from J, with 15 bases in between. This CDR3 has 16 residues. The V gene's germline CDR1 is SGDLS and CDR2 YYNGEE. The CDR3 nucleotides are TGTGCCAGCAGCGTAGACAGTACTTTATTTACCTACGAGCAGTACTTC. Its translation is CASSVDSTLFTYEQYF.

V gene TRBV5-1 combines with J gene TRBJ1-4; TRBD1 matches at 8 bases. Germline V gene data show CDR1 as SGHRS and CDR2 as YFSETQ. V gave up 4 bases and J gave up 8 bases; unmatched junction bases: 7. This CDR3 has 14 amino acids. In DNA, the CDR3 is TGCGCCAGCAGCCAGGACAGGGTTCAAGAAAAACTGTTTTTT. Amino acids: CASSQDRVQEKLFF.

This clone showed up just a few times. This rearrangement joins TRBV5-8 to TRBJ1-2, with D uncertain. V shed 1 base and J shed 6 bases, with 10 bases lying between them. Germline-derived CDR1 and CDR2 are SGHTS and YDEGEE. This CDR3 is built from 13 residues. This CDR3 reads CASSLFLSDGYTF. The CDR3, as DNA: TGTGCCAGCAGCTTGTTTTTGAGCGATGGCTACACCTTC.

This clone is a singleton in its sample. The chain carries TRBV21-1 and TRBJ1-1. TRBV21-1 is annotated as a pseudogene. The CDR3 spans 13 residues. CDR3 in DNA: TGTGCCAGCAGCAATTCACCGAACACTGAAGCTTTCTTT. It encodes CASSNSPNTEAFF.

This sequence joins TRBV9 and TRBJ1-3; D gene ambiguous. The CDR3 is made up of 15 amino acids. V dropped 5 bases and J dropped 3 bases, with 15 bases sitting between them. Germline loops: CDR1 SGDLS, CDR2 YYNGEE. CDR3 in DNA: TGTGCCAGCAGTGACTGGGGAGTAGTTGGAAACACCATATATTTT. Encoded protein: CASSDWGVVGNTIYF.

V usage is TRBV7-9 and J usage is TRBJ1-1, with D unclear. Germline values: CDR1 SEHNR, CDR2 FQNEAQ (reference sequence). Trimming cost V 5 bases and J 8 bases, with 12 bases left between them. The CDR3 is 12 amino acids. In nucleotides, the CDR3 is TGTGCCAGCAGCCAGGAAGGCAGGGAAGCTTTCTTT. Protein: CASSQEGREAFF.

The DNA for the CDR3 is TGTGCCAGCAGCTTATTGGGGGCAGAGGTCAATCAGCCCCAGCATTTT. This gives the protein CASSLLGAEVNQPQHF. The chain has TRBV7-6 and TRBJ1-5, with a tentative D call TRBD1 (6 bases). From germline, CDR1 is SGHVS and CDR2 FNYEAQ. The CDR3 consists of 16 residues. V was trimmed by 2 bases and J by 3 bases, leaving 14 bases between them.

The genes are TRBV7-2 and TRBJ2-7; TRBD2 matches at 12 bases. Germline CDR1 reads SGHTA; CDR2 reads FQGNSA. Trimming removed 3 bases from V and 6 bases from J; junction bases left unmatched: 6. CDR3 size: 15 residues. CDR3 DNA: TGTGCCAGCAGCTTCCTAGCGGGGGGGCCGGTCGAGCAGTACTTC. This codes for CASSFLAGGPVEQYF.

The CDR3 nucleotides are TGCGCCAGCACCCGGGATACCGACTCCTACAATGAGCAGTTCTTC. As protein: CASTRDTDSYNEQFF. V gene TRBV5-1 combines with J gene TRBJ2-1, with D possibly matching TRBD2 (5 bases). This CDR3 comprises 15 residues. With 6 bases removed from V and 0 bases from J, the gap between germline ends came to 13 bases. Germline CDR1 is SGHRS and CDR2 is YFSETQ. The full variable domain, its missing parts supplied by reference TRBV5-1 and TRBJ2-1, is KAGVTQTPRYLIKTRGQQVTLSCSPISGHRSVSWYQQTPGQGLQFLFEYFSETQRNKGNFPGRFSGRQFSNSRSEMNVSTLELGDSALYLCASTRDTDSYNEQFFGPGTRLTVL.

V gene TRBV7-9 combines with J gene TRBJ2-1; 9 bases match TRBD1. Germline values: CDR1 SEHNR, CDR2 FQNEAQ (reference sequence). The CDR3 length is 16 residues. Losses at the gene ends were 0 bases for V and 6 bases for J; bases not matched to a gene: 6. Here the CDR3 reads CASSLAPRTGVNEQFF. In DNA form, the CDR3 reads TGTGCCAGCAGCTTAGCGCCAAGGACAGGGGTCAATGAGCAGTTCTTC.

This sequence joins TRBV3-1 (or the pseudogene TRBV3-2) and TRBJ2-2; 12 bases are shared with TRBD2. This CDR3 is 17 amino acids long. Germline CDR1 LGHDT, CDR2 YNNKEL (reference sequence). The junction had 14 bases not matched to a gene; V was cut back by 8 bases and J by 7 bases. The CDR3 DNA reads as TGTGCCAGCGGCTTCCTACTAGCGGGGGGCCCTAACGGGGAGCTGTTTTTT. Its protein product is CASGFLLAGGPNGELFF.